These T cell receptor beta chains were read from a single sample in a study of spatial heterogeneity in lung cancer. TCRdb re-called the 5' RACE reads through MiXCR, storing one row per CDR3 protein. The table records roughly 70,000 distinct CDR3 sequences, about an eighth of them present only once. The material was PBMCs, obtained at surgery. The source of these receptors is a male donor with early-stage non-small cell lung cancer. CDR3s include the opening cysteine and the closing phenylalanine or tryptophan. D genes are given only for firm matches. Clone size is stated in some rows and not others, as once, few, many or a class when expanded.

J gene | clone size | D gene | V gene | CDR3 protein | CDR3 DNA
TRBJ2-1 | - | TRBD2 | TRBV11-2 | CVSSLTSDPYNEQFF | TGTGTCAGCAGCTTGACTAGCGATCCCTACAATGAGCAGTTCTTC
TRBJ1-5 | few | TRBD1 | TRBV20-1 | CSASRGQGYQPQHF | TGCAGTGCTAGCCGAGGACAGGGGTATCAGCCCCAGCATTTT
TRBJ2-3 | many | TRBD2 | TRBV27 | CASLAGATSTDTQYF | TGTGCCAGTCTAGCGGGAGCTACTAGCACAGATACGCAGTATTTT
TRBJ2-7 | few | - | TRBV2 | CASGALGGVRQEQYF | TGTGCCAGCGGTGCACTCGGGGGAGTTCGGCAAGAGCAGTACTTC
TRBJ2-6 | few | - | TRBV4-2 | CASSLPEGRDLSGANVLTF | TGTGCCAGCAGCCTTCCTGAGGGCAGGGACCTCTCTGGGGCCAACGTCCTGACTTTC
TRBJ2-7 | - | TRBD2 | TRBV6-1 | CASTGAGGPYEQYF | TGTGCCAGCACTGGAGCGGGAGGACCCTACGAGCAGTACTTC
TRBJ2-2 | many | TRBD1 | TRBV24-1 | CATRDRANTGELFF | TGTGCCACCAGAGACAGGGCGAACACCGGGGAGCTGTTTTTT
TRBJ1-2 | many | - | TRBV7-9 | CASSLVEVNYGYTF | TGTGCCAGCAGCTTAGTAGAAGTAAACTATGGCTACACCTTC
TRBJ2-3 | - | TRBD1 | TRBV30 | CACHTGGADTQYF | TGTGCCTGTCATACAGGGGGCGCAGATACGCAGTATTTT
TRBJ2-1 | many | - | TRBV6-2/TRBV6-3 | CASSRTLAVEQFF | TGTGCCAGCAGTCGGACGCTAGCAGTGGAGCAGTTCTTC
TRBJ2-1 | many | - | TRBV4-2 | CASSQDQRSYNEQFF | TGTGCCAGCAGCCAAGATCAGCGCTCCTACAATGAGCAGTTCTTC
TRBJ1-5 | many | - | TRBV6-2/TRBV6-3 | CASSYSKHHQPQHF | TGTGCCAGCAGTTACTCGAAACACCATCAGCCCCAGCATTTT
TRBJ1-1 | - | - | TRBV19 | CASSIRGADNTEAFF | TGTGCCAGTAGTATAAGGGGGGCAGACAACACTGAAGCTTTCTTT
TRBJ1-1 | many | - | TRBV27 | CASSSLGTEAFF | TGTGCCAGCAGTAGTCTGGGAACTGAAGCTTTCTTT
TRBJ1-5 | many | - | TRBV6-1 | CASTPTPLNQPQHF | TGTGCCAGCACCCCAACCCCCCTGAATCAGCCCCAGCATTTT
TRBJ2-5 | many | - | TRBV5-1 | CASSLDVGYQETQYF | TGCGCCAGCAGCTTGGATGTGGGGTACCAAGAGACCCAGTACTTC
TRBJ2-3 | - | - | TRBV9 | CASSASLGAQTDTQYF | TGTGCCAGCAGCGCTTCCCTGGGGGCCCAGACAGATACGCAGTATTTT
TRBJ2-1 | few | TRBD2 | TRBV18 | CASSPGTSGSNEQFF | TGTGCCAGCTCACCGGGGACTAGCGGGAGTAATGAGCAGTTCTTC
TRBJ2-1 | - | - | TRBV2 | CASSDSRYNEQFF | TGTGCCAGCAGTGACTCGAGATACAATGAGCAGTTCTTC
TRBJ1-1 | many | - | TRBV4-1 | CASSQAPTVNTEAFF | TGCGCCAGCAGCCAAGCCCCGACAGTGAACACTGAAGCTTTCTTT
TRBJ2-1 | - | TRBD2 | TRBV18 | CASSQREGRYNEQFF | TGTGCCAGCTCTCAGCGGGAGGGTCGGTACAATGAGCAGTTCTTC
TRBJ2-1 | - | TRBD2 | TRBV19 | CASSIGLAGVFNEQFF | TGTGCCAGTAGTATAGGACTAGCGGGAGTGTTTAATGAGCAGTTCTTC
TRBJ1-1 | - | - | TRBV6-1 | CASIFGDGYTEAFF | TGTGCCAGCATCTTCGGGGACGGATACACTGAAGCTTTCTTT
TRBJ1-5 | many | - | TRBV9 | CASSVDIQGNQPQHF | TGTGCCAGCAGCGTAGATATTCAGGGGAATCAGCCCCAGCATTTT
TRBJ1-6 | few | - | TRBV7-2 | CASSLEGGSPLHF | TGTGCCAGCAGCTTAGAAGGGGGATCACCCCTCCACTTT
TRBJ1-1 | many | - | TRBV7-2 | CASSLRFSLEAFF | TGTGCCAGCAGCTTAAGATTCTCCCTTGAAGCTTTCTTT
TRBJ2-3 | few | TRBD2 | TRBV3-1 | CAVASAAGEKDTQYF | TGTGCAGTTGCCTCCGCGGCGGGAGAAAAAGATACGCAGTATTTT
TRBJ2-1 | many | TRBD2 | TRBV9 | CASSVVAGGPGSYNEQFF | TGTGCCAGCAGCGTAGTAGCGGGAGGGCCAGGATCCTACAATGAGCAGTTCTTC
TRBJ2-3 | - | - | TRBV7-6 | CASSLSDGVTDTQYF | TGTGCCAGCAGCTTAAGTGACGGGGTCACAGATACGCAGTATTTT
TRBJ1-2 | once | - | TRBV20-1 | CSAGSGLGYTF | TGCAGTGCTGGGTCCGGTCTGGGCTACACCTTC
TRBJ2-3 | - | TRBD2 | TRBV11-2 | CASSLEGGGRGSSDTQYF | TGTGCCAGCAGCTTAGAGGGGGGCGGGAGGGGGAGCTCAGATACGCAGTATTTT
TRBJ2-4 | many | TRBD1 | TRBV11-2 | CASSSVRDRLAKNIQYF | TGTGCCAGCAGCTCGGTCCGGGACAGGCTAGCCAAAAACATTCAGTACTTC
TRBJ1-1 | - | - | TRBV5-4 | CASSLAQANTEAFF | TGTGCCAGCAGCTTGGCACAGGCGAACACTGAAGCTTTCTTT
TRBJ2-3 | few | - | TRBV6-6 | CASPNTDTQYF | TGTGCCAGCCCTAACACAGATACGCAGTATTTT
TRBJ2-1 | - | - | TRBV3-1 | CASSRYDPPVEQFF | TGTGCCAGCAGCCGTTATGACCCCCCAGTCGAGCAGTTCTTC
TRBJ1-1 | many | - | TRBV5-1 | CASSLVAREAFF | TGCGCCAGCAGCTTGGTTGCCAGGGAAGCTTTCTTT
TRBJ1-2 | many | - | TRBV5-6 | CASSFSILSQHNGYTF | TGTGCCAGCAGCTTTTCGATCCTTAGCCAACATAATGGCTACACCTTC
TRBJ2-3 | many | - | TRBV5-1 | CASSLSDYPDTQYF | TGCGCCAGCAGCTTGAGCGACTACCCAGATACGCAGTATTTT
TRBJ2-3 | - | - | TRBV2 | CASSGDRFSTDTQYF | TGTGCCAGCAGTGGCGACAGGTTTAGCACAGATACGCAGTATTTT
TRBJ2-3 | few | - | TRBV7-9 | CASSLDTVETQYF | TGTGCCAGCAGCTTAGACACAGTAGAGACGCAGTATTTT
TRBJ1-6 | many | - | TRBV11-2 | CASSSVRNSPLHF | TGTGCCAGCAGCTCCGTACGGAATTCACCCCTCCACTTT
TRBJ1-5 | - | - | TRBV6-1 | CASREDGGRSNQPQHF | TGTGCCAGCAGGGAAGATGGGGGTCGGAGCAATCAGCCCCAGCATTTT
TRBJ2-7 | few | - | TRBV30 | CACPGRLSDEQYF | TGTGCCTGTCCGGGACGGCTGTCGGACGAGCAGTACTTC
TRBJ2-4 | many | TRBD1 | TRBV6-2/TRBV6-3 | CASSARQGFSNIQYF | TGTGCCAGCAGTGCGCGACAGGGCTTCTCAAACATTCAGTACTTC
TRBJ2-1 | - | TRBD1 | TRBV29-1 | CSVVRTGVNEQFF | TGCAGCGTTGTGAGGACAGGGGTCAATGAGCAGTTCTTC
TRBJ1-1 | many | - | TRBV14 | CASSQTLGTRNTEAFF | TGTGCCAGCAGCCAGACTTTGGGGACCAGAAACACTGAAGCTTTCTTT
TRBJ1-1 | few | TRBD1 | TRBV28 | CANGPSGTGSETEAFF | TGTGCCAACGGTCCCTCCGGGACAGGGAGTGAGACTGAAGCTTTCTTT
TRBJ1-1 | many | - | TRBV7-9 | CASSFPGEGTEAFF | TGTGCCAGCAGCTTTCCAGGTGAGGGCACTGAAGCTTTCTTT
TRBJ2-7 | few | - | TRBV21-1 | CATYRRTVTYEQYF | TGTGCCACCTACCGTAGGACGGTGACCTACGAGCAGTACTTC
TRBJ2-1 | many | TRBD1 | TRBV7-9 | CASSDAPGQGIGSYNEQFF | TGTGCCAGCAGCGACGCCCCGGGACAGGGAATTGGCTCCTACAATGAGCAGTTCTTC
TRBJ2-3 | many | - | TRBV29-1 | CSVDGRGLTDTQYF | TGCAGCGTTGATGGTCGGGGGCTCACAGATACGCAGTATTTT
TRBJ2-2 | few | - | TRBV20-1 | CSARLTNTGELFF | TGCAGTGCTAGACTCACGAACACCGGGGAGCTGTTTTTT
TRBJ1-2 | - | - | TRBV28 | CASSLSRINYGYTF | TGTGCCAGCAGTTTGTCCCGGATTAACTATGGCTACACCTTC
TRBJ1-1 | many | TRBD1 | TRBV3-1 | CASSYPQGSGTEAFF | TGTGCCAGCAGCTATCCACAGGGGAGTGGGACTGAAGCTTTCTTT
TRBJ2-7 | many | - | TRBV27 | CASGLVGAYEQYF | TGTGCCAGCGGTCTCGTCGGGGCCTACGAGCAGTACTTC
TRBJ2-2 | few | - | TRBV5-4 | CASSRYTGELFF | TGTGCCAGCAGCCGTTACACCGGGGAGCTGTTTTTT
TRBJ1-2 | - | - | TRBV12-3/TRBV12-4 | CASSSLPNWEGYTF | TGTGCCAGCAGTTCTCTCCCGAACTGGGAGGGCTACACCTTC
TRBJ1-3 | few | TRBD1 | TRBV3-1 | CASSQGTGGISGNTIYF | TGTGCCAGCAGCCAAGGGACAGGGGGCATCTCTGGAAACACCATATATTTT
TRBJ2-1 | many | - | TRBV12-3/TRBV12-4 | CASRPNQGSSYNEQFF | TGTGCCAGCAGACCAAATCAGGGAAGCTCCTACAATGAGCAGTTCTTC